This is a list of T cell receptor beta chains from one sample in a study of T cells in Graves' hyperthyroidism and ophthalmopathy. TCRdb re-derived calls from the multiplex PCR reads in MiXCR, one entry per CDR3 protein. The sample carries about 840,000 distinct CDR3 sequences, roughly 40% recorded once. Sequenced material: blood. The receptors come from a man between 18 and 29 years old with Graves' hyperthyroidism. CDR3s leave out the opening cysteine and the closing phenylalanine or tryptophan. Each record gives: J gene, V gene, CDR3 protein.

j_call: TRBJ2-5; v_call: TRBV19; cdr3_aa: ASSQEGAPRTQY
j_call: TRBJ2-7; v_call: TRBV7-9; cdr3_aa: ASSYYDRATYEQY
j_call: TRBJ1-1; v_call: TRBV5-6; cdr3_aa: ASKDRGGTEAF
j_call: TRBJ1-1; v_call: TRBV14; cdr3_aa: ASSQGWGSGGPR
j_call: TRBJ2-5; v_call: TRBV29-1; cdr3_aa: SVEEHGAGVQETQY
j_call: TRBJ1-4; v_call: TRBV9; cdr3_aa: ASSVGGGRNEKLF
j_call: TRBJ1-1; v_call: TRBV6-5; cdr3_aa: ASTFEGDTEAF
j_call: TRBJ1-6; v_call: TRBV4-3; cdr3_aa: ASSQDQFSYNSPLH
j_call: TRBJ1-1; v_call: TRBV20-1; cdr3_aa: SANRGQNTEAF
j_call: TRBJ2-6; v_call: TRBV2; cdr3_aa: AIAGEFSGANVLT
j_call: TRBJ2-2; v_call: TRBV2; cdr3_aa: ASKGGVGANTGELF
j_call: TRBJ1-3; v_call: TRBV4-3; cdr3_aa: ASSQEQLSGNTIY
j_call: TRBJ2-7; v_call: TRBV7-6; cdr3_aa: ASSNPGLAGAEQY
j_call: TRBJ2-5; v_call: TRBV10-3; cdr3_aa: AIRTSGETQY
j_call: TRBJ1-6; v_call: TRBV7-2; cdr3_aa: ASSLTGSPPLH
j_call: TRBJ1-5; v_call: TRBV15; cdr3_aa: ATSRDRGRGQPQH
j_call: TRBJ1-4; v_call: TRBV10-3; cdr3_aa: AMHDGKLF
j_call: TRBJ2-6; v_call: TRBV14; cdr3_aa: ASSWTAISGANVLT
j_call: TRBJ1-2; v_call: TRBV29-1; cdr3_aa: SVEPGGTYGYT
j_call: TRBJ2-2; v_call: TRBV7-8; cdr3_aa: ASSPRRAYTGELF
j_call: TRBJ2-7; v_call: TRBV7-6; cdr3_aa: ASSEAVKDEQY
j_call: TRBJ1-5; v_call: TRBV12-3/TRBV12-4; cdr3_aa: ASSPGQGWGNQPQH
j_call: TRBJ1-3; v_call: TRBV10-3; cdr3_aa: AIGEGFGSGNTIY
j_call: TRBJ2-5; v_call: TRBV2; cdr3_aa: ASSPPGTGVQETQY
j_call: TRBJ2-5; v_call: TRBV20-1; cdr3_aa: SALSPGTQY
j_call: TRBJ2-7; v_call: TRBV10-3; cdr3_aa: AISEGVPTDRWTYEQY
j_call: TRBJ1-2; v_call: TRBV12-3/TRBV12-4; cdr3_aa: ASYGTATFGYGYT
j_call: TRBJ2-7; v_call: TRBV12-3/TRBV12-4; cdr3_aa: ASSERIGASLPAYEQY
j_call: TRBJ2-6; v_call: TRBV4-1; cdr3_aa: ASSQIRGSGANVLT
j_call: TRBJ2-7; v_call: TRBV7-9; cdr3_aa: ASSSGDYEQY
j_call: TRBJ2-2; v_call: TRBV9; cdr3_aa: ASSPYQTTGELF
j_call: TRBJ1-1; v_call: TRBV7-6; cdr3_aa: ASSLVGTGTEAF
j_call: TRBJ2-7; v_call: TRBV12-3/TRBV12-4; cdr3_aa: ATSAQGYEQY
j_call: TRBJ1-5; v_call: TRBV5-6; cdr3_aa: ASSPGENQPQH
j_call: TRBJ1-5; v_call: TRBV24-1; cdr3_aa: ATSEPPDGVTTPSQPQH
j_call: TRBJ1-2; v_call: TRBV4-3; cdr3_aa: ASSQEGQGIYGYT
j_call: TRBJ1-2; v_call: TRBV10-3; cdr3_aa: AISGSRDVTNYGYT
j_call: TRBJ1-1; v_call: TRBV12-3/TRBV12-4; cdr3_aa: ASNLGLNTEAF
j_call: TRBJ1-5; v_call: TRBV6-5; cdr3_aa: ASRTAGNQPQH
j_call: TRBJ1-5; v_call: TRBV19; cdr3_aa: ASSMDGYSNQPQH
j_call: TRBJ2-5; v_call: TRBV5-1; cdr3_aa: ASSMEGSRDGTY
j_call: TRBJ1-5; v_call: TRBV24-1; cdr3_aa: ATSGSGNQPQH
j_call: TRBJ2-6; v_call: TRBV5-8; cdr3_aa: ASSFRAGGGANVLT
j_call: TRBJ2-5; v_call: TRBV5-5; cdr3_aa: ASSLEGGTQETQY
j_call: TRBJ2-2; v_call: TRBV29-1; cdr3_aa: SFRGRGTGELF
j_call: TRBJ1-2; v_call: TRBV9; cdr3_aa: ASSAGTSGGYT
j_call: TRBJ2-5; v_call: TRBV20-1; cdr3_aa: SVPDWAETQY
j_call: TRBJ2-7; v_call: TRBV20-1; cdr3_aa: SAPDPRRGNEQY
j_call: TRBJ2-6; v_call: TRBV25-1; cdr3_aa: ASISGTEDSGANVLT